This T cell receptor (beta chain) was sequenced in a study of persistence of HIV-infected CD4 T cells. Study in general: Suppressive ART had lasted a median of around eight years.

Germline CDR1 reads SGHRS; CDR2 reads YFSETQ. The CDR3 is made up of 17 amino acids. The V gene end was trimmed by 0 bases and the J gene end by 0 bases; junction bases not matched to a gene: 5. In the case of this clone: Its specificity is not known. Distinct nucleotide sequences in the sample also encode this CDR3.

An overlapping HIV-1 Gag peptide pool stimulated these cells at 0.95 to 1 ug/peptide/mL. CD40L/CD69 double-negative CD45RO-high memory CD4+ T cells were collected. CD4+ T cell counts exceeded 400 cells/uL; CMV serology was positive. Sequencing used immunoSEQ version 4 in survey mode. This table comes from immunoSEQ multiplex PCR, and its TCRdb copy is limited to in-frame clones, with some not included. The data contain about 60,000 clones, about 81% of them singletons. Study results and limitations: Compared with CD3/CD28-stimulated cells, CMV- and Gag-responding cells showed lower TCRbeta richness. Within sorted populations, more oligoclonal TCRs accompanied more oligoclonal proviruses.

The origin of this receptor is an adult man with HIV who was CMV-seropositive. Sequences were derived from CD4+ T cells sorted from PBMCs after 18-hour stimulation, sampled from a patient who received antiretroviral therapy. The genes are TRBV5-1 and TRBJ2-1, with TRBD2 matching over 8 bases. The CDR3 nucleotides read TGCGCCAGCAGCTTGGCCGCGGGGGGCGCCTCCTACAATGAGCAGTTCTTC. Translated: CASSLAAGGASYNEQFF. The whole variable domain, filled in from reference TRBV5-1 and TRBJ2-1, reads KAGVTQTPRYLIKTRGQQVTLSCSPISGHRSVSWYQQTPGQGLQFLFEYFSETQRNKGNFPGRFSGRQFSNSRSEMNVSTLELGDSALYLCASSLAAGGASYNEQFFGPGTRLTVL.